This record covers a single T cell receptor (beta chain). Antigen: not known. This sample was included in a study of CD8 T cells in ankylosing spondylitis. Overall study results and limits: Prior work had noted some motif variants in reactive arthritis blood and synovial fluid. Blood of patients with ankylosing spondylitis appeared to be characterized by a TCR beta motif of seven or eight highly homologous variants. Significantly higher representation of disease-linked clones was reported for matched ankylosing spondylitis synovial fluid.

It was by quantitative 5'-RACE with molecular barcodes that TCR beta libraries were made. In TCRdb, the 5' RACE reads were re-called with MiXCR into one record per CDR3 protein. The table includes 300,000 to 350,000 distinct CDR3 sequences, less than 25% detected once. Per germline, CDR1 DFQATT and CDR2 SNEGSKA (reference sequence). V lost 6 bases and J 8 bases, leaving 13 bases between the germline ends. This CDR3 region has 11 residues. V and J are TRBV20-1 and TRBJ1-2; D perhaps matches TRBD1 (5 bases). The sequence was collected from a female donor with ankylosing spondylitis or in good health (not recorded which). Sequenced material: blood, either unsorted or a sorted T cell fraction (not recorded which). DNA for the CDR3: TGCAGTGCCGCCGCAGGGCGGGGCTACACCTTC. Protein sequence: CSAAAGRGYTF.